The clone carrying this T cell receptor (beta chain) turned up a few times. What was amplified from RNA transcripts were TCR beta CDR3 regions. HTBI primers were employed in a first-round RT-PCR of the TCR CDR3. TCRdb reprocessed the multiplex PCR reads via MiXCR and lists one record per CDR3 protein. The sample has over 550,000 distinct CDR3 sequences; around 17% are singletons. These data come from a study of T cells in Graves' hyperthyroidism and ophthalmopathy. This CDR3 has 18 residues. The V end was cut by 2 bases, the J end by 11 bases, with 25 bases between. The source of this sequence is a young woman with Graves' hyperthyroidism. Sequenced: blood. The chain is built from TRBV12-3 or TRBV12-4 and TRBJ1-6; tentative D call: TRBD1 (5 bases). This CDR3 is CASSLKIGGDRIGTPLHF. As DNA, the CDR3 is TGTGCCAGCAGTTTAAAAATCGGAGGGGACCGGATTGGGACACCCCTCCACTTT.